This TCR beta chain derives from a study of a mutant IDH1 vaccine in newly diagnosed glioma. The wider study: Receipt of radiotherapy, temozolomide, or both preceded the study, and most received both.

Repertoires were generated with immunoSEQ multiplex PCR, while TCRdb's copy carries only in-frame clones and drops some. The sample yields 60,000 to 75,000 clones, more than 85% seen once. The CDR3 is made up of 14 amino acids. V was clipped by 5 bases and J by 4 bases, with 15 bases between them. Per the germline V gene, CDR1 is SGHAT and CDR2 is FQDESV (reference sequence). As to this clone: Its antigen is unidentified.

This sample's time point: week 35, safety follow-up. Topical imiquimod accompanied each vaccine dose, which consisted of 300 ug of mutant IDH1 20-mer peptide. The patients were given eight vaccinations, one each in weeks 1, 3, 5, 7, 11, 15, 19 and 23. Tumors from donors were new WHO grade 3 or 4 IDH1-mutant astrocytomas with ATRX loss. The clonotype originates from a man younger than 45 with glioma. The sample was PBMCs, taken from a glioma patient whose treatment included an IDH1 peptide vaccine. This chain uses TRBV11-1 with TRBJ2-7; D possibly matches TRBD1 or TRBD2 (5 bases each). CDR3 region: CASSPGTIGYEQYF. CDR3 bases: TGTGCCAGCAGCCCCGGGACCATCGGGTACGAGCAGTACTTC.